This section outlines one T cell receptor (beta chain) sequence together with its context. One end of the junction varies from germline; a read error may be responsible. These data are taken from a study of cytomegalovirus exposure and HLA in healthy donors. PCR involved 60 Vbeta and 13 Jbeta primers. Repertoires were generated with immunoSEQ multiplex PCR, while TCRdb's copy carries only in-frame clones and drops some. The repertoire has about 82,000 clones, around three fifths of them found once; the top ten carry 14% to 15%. Germline V gene sequence: CDR1 SGHRS, CDR2 YFSETQ. The CDR3 runs to 13 residues.

The J gene is TRBJ2-7, the V gene TRBV5-1; maybe TRBD1 (6 bases). The sequencing input was PBMCs. This TCR came from a woman between 40 and 55 years old in good health and CMV-seropositive. CDR3 sequence: CASSLAATGPYCF. CDR3 sequence (DNA): TGCGCCAGCAGCTTGGCCGCGACAGGCCCCTACTGCTTC.